This T cell receptor (beta chain) is from a study of molecular identifiers for immune sequencing clone quantification. In this sample, this clonotype turned up many times. As yet, its antigen is unknown. The CDR3 has 14 residues. CDR1 and CDR2 from the germline V gene are SGHDT and YYEEEE. The ends were cut back, 0 bases at V and 1 base at J, with 7 bases in the middle. Previously described methods and listed TCR primers were employed for the bulk TCR libraries. TCRdb reprocessed the PCR reads with MiXCR, giving one entry per CDR3 protein. The sample has tens of thousands of distinct CDR3 sequences, under 20% seen once; the top ten hold approximately 1.5%. Study-level results: Over 99% of CMV-specific effector molecules, but under 1% of naive ones, were in clones above 20 copies.

The chain couples TRBV5-6 to TRBJ1-1, with no clear D. The receptor was isolated from a human donor in good health. Some libraries in this study had Jurkat cell RNA spiked in. The sample was naive CD8+ T cells from blood, with Jurkat cell RNA spiked in. Subset denoted: FACS-sorted CD8+CD4-CCR7+CD45RA+ naive T cells. The CDR3 protein is CASSLGRPNTEAFF. The CDR3 DNA is TGTGCCAGCAGCTTGGGACGCCCGAACACTGAAGCTTTCTTT.